Below are 24 T cell receptor beta chains sequenced from a single sample in a study of human T cells and chemical hapten exposure. TCRdb used MiXCR to reprocess the RACE reads, holding one entry per CDR3 protein. This table holds about 98,000 distinct CDR3 sequences, under 14% found once. Sample time point: pre-sensitization, week 0. Treatment in this sample: therapeutic diphenylcyclopropenone sensitization with weekly scalp DPC. The sequences come from whole blood, collected in connection with sensitization to the hapten diphenylcyclopropenone (DPC). These receptors were taken from a woman aged 60 to 75 with alopecia areata. Some clones in this sample may be carry-over from other donors' samples.

Concerning this clonotype: Germline is not matched at one junction end, which may reflect a read error. The chain is built from TRBV7-9 and TRBJ2-4; D gene uncertain. CDR1 is SEHNR and CDR2 is FQNEAQ in the germline V gene (reference sequence). CDR3 length equals 17 residues. The CDR3 here is CASNLRIGSDGKNIQYF. CDR3 in DNA: TGTGCCAGCAACTTAAGAATTGGAAGTGACGGGAAAAACATTCAGTACTTC.

This clonotype was detected ten times or more. V gene TRBV7-8 combines with J gene TRBJ1-1, with D uncertain. V shed 5 bases and J shed 1 base, with 11 bases lying between them. CDR3 length: 14 residues. From germline, CDR1 is SGHVS and CDR2 FQNEAQ. The CDR3 spells CASSAVGSNTEAFF. Here the CDR3 DNA reads TGTGCCAGCAGCGCGGTTGGTTCGAACACTGAAGCTTTCTTT.

This clonotype was counted many times. V gene TRBV15 combines with J gene TRBJ2-7; 8 bases align to TRBD1. Germline assignment: CDR1 LNHNV and CDR2 YYDKDF (reference sequence). J gave up 1 base and V 4 bases, and 3 bases lay outside the gene matches. The CDR3 sequence is 14 residues long. The chain's CDR3 is CATSMTGASYEQYF. CDR3 DNA sequence: TGTGCCACCAGCATGACAGGGGCGTCCTACGAGCAGTACTTC.

This clonotype was seen ten or more times. The genes are TRBV7-9 and TRBJ2-2; D is perhaps TRBD2 (6 bases). The V gene's germline CDR1 is SEHNR and CDR2 FQNEAQ (reference sequence). This CDR3 spans 15 amino acids. V shed 4 bases and J shed 6 bases, with 15 bases lying between them. Here the CDR3 DNA reads TGTGCCAGCAGCTCCCCCCTGGGGGGATCCGGGGAGCTGTTTTTT. Its protein product is CASSSPLGGSGELFF.

This clonotype was seen a handful of times. The chain links TRBV14 to TRBJ1-1; D remains ambiguous. The V gene's germline CDR1 is SGHDN and CDR2 FVKESK. The CDR3 contains 15 residues. With 6 bases removed from V and 3 bases from J, the gap between germline ends came to 17 bases. CDR3 protein: CASRSLSTIHTEAFF. The CDR3, as DNA: TGTGCCAGCAGGTCCCTATCAACGATCCACACTGAAGCTTTCTTT.

The chain recombines TRBV6-6 with TRBJ1-5, with TRBD1 matching 8 bases. The trim removed 0 bases at V and 6 bases at J, leaving 4 bases unmatched. Germline CDR1 and CDR2: MNHNY and SVGAGI (reference sequence). The CDR3 totals 15 residues. The CDR3 DNA follows: TGTGCCAGCAGTTACTCTCAGGGGGCAAGTCAGCCCCAGCATTTT. It yields the protein CASSYSQGASQPQHF.

This clonotype came up many times. The rearrangement links TRBV5-1 to TRBJ2-6; the D gene is possibly TRBD2 (6 bases). Trimming left V 4 bases short and J 0 bases short, with 17 bases between. The CDR3 runs 18 residues. The germline V gene has CDR1 SGHRS and CDR2 YFSETQ. CDR3 protein: CASSPRGTAFSGANVLTF. In nucleotides, the CDR3 is TGCGCCAGCAGCCCACGGGGGACCGCTTTCTCTGGGGCCAACGTCCTGACTTTC.

This clonotype was seen only a few times. The DNA for the CDR3 is TGTGCCAGCAGCGTGCGGTTAGGGAGGAGCACAGATACGCAGTATTTT. Translated: CASSVRLGRSTDTQYF. This chain connects TRBV9 to TRBJ2-3; a possible D gene is TRBD2 (6 bases). Germline CDR1 reads SGDLS; CDR2 reads YYNGEE. This CDR3 region has 16 residues. Trimming removed 2 bases at V and 0 bases at J, with 13 bases between. Full variable domain (missing parts from reference TRBV9 and TRBJ2-3): DSGVTQTPKHLITATGQRVTLRCSPRSGDLSVYWYQQSLDQGLQFLIQYYNGEERAKGNILERFSAQQFPDLHSELNLSSLELGDSALYFCASSVRLGRSTDTQYFGPGTRLTVL.

The V and J genes are TRBV11-2 and TRBJ1-1; 7 nucleotides agree with TRBD1. Germline CDR1 is SGHAT and CDR2 is FQNNGV. V shed 8 bases, J shed 8 bases, and the junction held 11 bases outside the gene matches. The CDR3 is 13 residues long. CDR3 protein: CASGLSRDREAFF. The CDR3, as DNA: TGTGCCAGCGGACTTAGTCGGGACAGAGAAGCTTTCTTT.

Notes on this clonotype: A clone one base away is much larger, so this may be a read error. The chain joins TRBV24-1 to TRBJ2-3; 10 positions agree with TRBD1. In germline, CDR1 is KGHDR, CDR2 SFDVKD. V dropped 2 bases and J dropped 10; count of bases not matched to a gene: 14. The CDR3 loop spans 17 amino acids. The CDR3 DNA reads TGTGCCACCAGTGATTCACATCCGGGACAGGGGATGGATGCGCAGTATTTT. This sequence encodes CATSDSHPGQGMDAQYF.

This clonotype was counted between two and nine times. The chain employs TRBV5-4 and TRBJ2-7, with 10 bases that match TRBD1. With 4 bases clipped from V and 4 bases from J, the junction kept 5 bases outside the gene matches. The germline CDR1 and CDR2 sequences are SGHNT and YYREEE (reference sequence). The CDR3 is 14 amino acids. The CDR3 bases are TGTGCCAGCAGCCCCGACAGGGGGCCTTACGAGCAGTACTTC. This encodes CASSPDRGPYEQYF.

The sample holds many counts of this clonotype. This sequence joins TRBV18 and TRBJ2-7; 9 bases agree with TRBD1. The ends lost 3 bases at V and 2 bases at J; junction bases unmatched: 5. Per germline, CDR1 KGHSH and CDR2 LQKENI. This CDR3 comprises 15 residues. CDR3 amino acids: CASSPRDRVTYEQYF. The CDR3 DNA sequence: TGTGCCAGCTCACCCCGGGACAGGGTGACCTACGAGCAGTACTTC.

The table lists this clonotype with a few counts. J is TRBJ2-5 and V is TRBV10-3; TRBD1 matches 7 bases. The junction had 12 bases not matched to a gene; V was cut back by 10 bases and J by 4 bases. The CDR3 covers 14 residues. CDR1 and CDR2 from the germline V gene are ENHRY and SYGVKD. The CDR3 nucleotides read TGTGCCACCACAGGGGCAACAGGGGTAGAGACCCAGTACTTC. The encoded protein is CATTGATGVETQYF.

The V call is TRBV19, the J call TRBJ2-1, with TRBD2 matching 12 bases. The V segment lost 5 bases and the J segment 4 bases; nucleotides outside the gene matches: 9. Germline V gene data show CDR1 as LNHDA and CDR2 as SQIVND (reference sequence). This CDR3 contains 17 residues. The CDR3 region has the DNA TGTGCCAGTAGTGCCCGACTAGCGGGGGCCAAATACAATGAGCAGTTCTTC. This sequence encodes CASSARLAGAKYNEQFF.

This clonotype was counted many times. The chain couples TRBV6-5 to TRBJ2-3; TRBD2 matches 15 bases. Germline V lookup: CDR1 MNHEY, CDR2 SVGAGI. This CDR3 comprises 18 residues. Trimming took 2 bases from V and 3 from J; bases not matched to a gene: 6. The DNA of the CDR3 is TGTGCCAGCAGTTACGCCGGACTAGCGGGGGGGACGACAGATACGCAGTATTTT. Its protein product is CASSYAGLAGGTTDTQYF.

This clonotype was seen many times. This rearrangement joins TRBV2 to TRBJ2-7; D not resolved. V was clipped by 4 bases and J by 2 bases, with 12 bases between them. CDR1 is SNHLY and CDR2 is FYNNEI in the germline V gene. The CDR3 spans 14 residues. CDR3 amino acids: CASSALGLTYEQYF. CDR3 DNA sequence: TGTGCCAGCAGTGCGCTAGGATTAACCTACGAGCAGTACTTC.

This clonotype was counted at least ten times. This sequence joins TRBV28 and TRBJ2-1; D possibly corresponds to TRBD1 (6 bases). Germline CDR1 reads MDHEN; CDR2 reads SYDVKM. The CDR3 covers 14 residues. V lost 4 bases and J 7 bases, leaving 14 bases between the germline ends. In DNA, the CDR3 is TGTGCCAGCAGTTCGGGGACAACAAAAAATGAGCAGTTCTTC. It encodes CASSSGTTKNEQFF.

V is TRBV19 and J is TRBJ1-5; D is ambiguous. The V and J ends lost 3 bases and 3 bases respectively, with 12 bases between them. The germline CDR1 and CDR2 sequences are LNHDA and SQIVND (reference sequence). This CDR3 region has 15 residues. CDR3 in amino acids: CASSIIGSSNQPQHF. The CDR3 DNA is TGTGCCAGTAGTATTATCGGTAGCTCCAATCAGCCCCAGCATTTT.

This clonotype has ten or more counts. This sequence joins TRBV12-3 or TRBV12-4 and TRBJ1-2, with 12 bases aligning to TRBD1. The CDR3 spans 15 residues. J gave up 8 bases and V 5 bases, and 9 bases lay outside the gene matches. The CDR3 bases are TGTGCCAGCAGTCCCAGGGGACAGGGGGCCGGGGGCTACACCTTC. The encoded protein is CASSPRGQGAGGYTF.

This CDR3 is CASTRDGATNEKLFF. DNA of the CDR3: TGTGCCAGCACCCGGGACGGCGCAACTAATGAAAAACTGTTTTTT. The chain is built from TRBV6-5 and TRBJ1-4, with a weak D call TRBD1 (5 bases). The V end lost 7 bases, the J end lost 0 bases, and 12 bases lay between the germline ends. The V gene's germline CDR1 is MNHEY and CDR2 SVGAGI. The CDR3 extends over 15 amino acids.

This clonotype has a handful of counts. The chain links TRBV30 to TRBJ2-7; no clear D. The CDR3 loop spans 12 amino acids. Germline CDR1 reads GTSNPN; CDR2 reads SVGIG (reference sequence). V was clipped by 3 bases and J by 0 bases, with 6 bases between them. The chain's CDR3 is CAWRDTSYEQYF. The CDR3 bases are TGTGCCTGGAGGGATACCTCCTACGAGCAGTACTTC. Supplemented by reference TRBV30 and TRBJ2-7, the full variable domain reads SQTIHQWPATLVQPVGSPLSLECTVEGTSNPNLYWYRQAAGRGLQLLFYSVGIGQISSEVPQNLSASRPQDRQFILSSKKLLLSDSGFYLCAWRDTSYEQYFGPGTRLTVT.

The chain employs TRBV30 and TRBJ1-1; D uncertain. CDR1 is GTSNPN, CDR2 SVGIG, per germline (reference sequence). The length of the CDR3 is 13 residues. V gave up 2 bases and J gave up 1 base, with 8 bases separating them. CDR3 nucleotides: TGTGCCTGGAGTTTCACAGAGAACACTGAAGCTTTCTTT. Amino acid sequence: CAWSFTENTEAFF.

This clonotype was picked up many times. This chain connects TRBV18 to TRBJ1-2; the match to TRBD1 covers 7 bases. This CDR3 spans 15 amino acids. V was clipped by 2 bases and J by 8 bases; unmatched bases: 11. CDR1 and CDR2 (germline): KGHSH, LQKENI. CDR3 sequence reads: CASSPDTLQGFGYTF. In DNA, the CDR3 is TGTGCCAGCTCACCAGATACGTTACAGGGGTTCGGCTACACCTTC.

This clonotype was observed once. The chain employs TRBV12-3 or TRBV12-4 and TRBJ2-7; D is possibly TRBD2 (5 bases). The CDR3 contains 15 residues. Trimming cost V 6 bases and J 3 bases, with 18 bases left between them. The CDR3 reads CASSSPTEVVYEQYF. CDR3 DNA: TGTGCCAGCAGCAGCCCAACGGAGGTCGTCTACGAGCAGTACTTC.